The present T cell receptor (beta chain) was sequenced within a study of OX40 agonist ivuxolimab in advanced cancers. Overall study findings and caveats: Certain nonresponding patients likewise had low normalized T-cell clonal expansion.

The CDR3 extends over 16 amino acids. Germline lookup yields CDR1 SGHDN and CDR2 FVKESK. The J segment lost 6 bases and the V segment lost 0 bases, leaving 9 bases of the junction unmatched. On this clone itself: The antigen is not known.

Any history of autoimmune disease or systemic immunosuppression disqualified patients. TCRdb keeps only in-frame clones here, not all; method: immunoSEQ multiplex PCR. Here the sample spans tens of thousands of clones, around four fifths being singletons. The TCR comes from an adult with an advanced solid tumor such as melanoma, head and neck, liver or kidney cancer. The input for sequencing was CD4+ or CD8+ T cells sorted from blood, taken in a trial of the OX40 agonist ivuxolimab. This chain uses TRBV14 with TRBJ2-7; 9 bases match TRBD1. This CDR3 reads CASSQDLGTGTSEQYF. The CDR3 nucleotides read TGTGCCAGCAGCCAAGATCTTGGGACAGGGACCTCCGAGCAGTACTTC.